There are a few counts of the clone carrying this TCR beta chain. Its antigen is unknown. These data originate in a study of beta chain features in type 1 diabetes. Across the study: Patients and healthy donors were similar in age, gender and cell yields.

Overall study findings and caveats: The question left open here concerned HLA type influencing TCRB rearrangement. Among patients with Type 1 diabetes, TCRB CDR3s were moderately but significantly shorter in every one of the four CD4+ subsets.

All of the isolated RNA was reverse transcribed, so expressed TCRB transcripts were sequenced. Naive, central memory and regulatory T cell samples averaged approximately 3.6 million immunoSEQ reads each. TCRdb's table, derived via immunoSEQ multiplex PCR, lists solely in-frame clones and lacks some. The data show some 640,000 clones, around 15% seen once. Sorting based on CD45RO/CCR7/CD25/CD127/CD95/CD27 separated CD4+ naive, central memory, regulatory and stem cell-like memory cells. The CDR3 is 12 residues long. Germline V gene sequence: CDR1 SNHLY, CDR2 FYNNEI. V was cut by 4 bases and J by 5 bases, with 7 bases left in between.

This TCR derives from a man aged 18 to 35 with type 1 diabetes. The material sequenced was naive CD4+ T cells from blood. The rearrangement uses TRBV2 and TRBJ2-3; the D gene is possibly TRBD1 (5 bases). The CDR3 DNA reads as TGTGCCAGCAGTGCCCAGGGAGATACGCAGTATTTT. Translated: CASSAQGDTQYF.